Below, 21 T cell receptor beta chains from the same sample are listed, as sequenced in a study of OX40 agonist ivuxolimab in advanced cancers. TCRdb's copy holds only in-frame clones and misses some; the assay was immunoSEQ multiplex PCR. This table has approximately 70,000 clones, about 92% appearing once. Sequenced material: CD4+ or CD8+ T cells sorted from blood, taken in a trial of the OX40 agonist ivuxolimab. The receptor set was obtained from an adult with an advanced solid tumor such as melanoma, head and neck, liver or kidney cancer.

The V call is TRBV27, the J call TRBJ2-7; D could derive from TRBD1 or TRBD2 (5 bases each). CDR1 is MNHEY, CDR2 SMNVEV, per germline (reference sequence). The V end lost 5 bases, the J end lost 2 bases, and 13 bases lay between the germline ends. The CDR3 sequence is 14 residues long. CDR3: CASSPRDRTYEQYF. CDR3 sequence (DNA): TGTGCCAGCAGTCCCCGGGACCGGACCTACGAGCAGTACTTC.

The CDR3 sequence: CASSLSRGLGEQFF. For the CDR3, the DNA is TGTGCCAGCAGCTTATCTCGGGGATTGGGTGAGCAGTTCTTC. The rearrangement uses TRBV7-9 and TRBJ2-1; weak D call: TRBD2 (5 bases). From germline, CDR1 is SEHNR and CDR2 FQNEAQ (reference sequence). Trimming left V 2 bases short and J 9 bases short, with 14 bases between. This CDR3 is 14 amino acids long.

DNA of the CDR3: TGTGCCAGCAGTTCTCAGCGGGAGGGGGGTGAGCAGTTCTTC. It yields the protein CASSSQREGGEQFF. The rearrangement uses TRBV6-6 and TRBJ2-1, with 10 nucleotides matching TRBD2. V gave up 4 bases and J gave up 9 bases; unmatched junction bases: 6. CDR3 length: 14 amino acids. The germline gives CDR1 MNHNY, CDR2 SVGAGI (reference sequence).

The chain links TRBV28 to TRBJ1-6, with D unresolved. The CDR3 totals 12 residues. Germline V CDR1 and CDR2: MDHEN, SYDVKM. Trimming left V 11 bases short and J 8 bases short, with 13 bases between. CDR3 sequence (DNA): TGTGCCTCCTCGGATGGGTATTCACCCCTCCACTTT. This encodes CASSDGYSPLHF. The whole variable domain, filled in from reference TRBV28 and TRBJ1-6, reads DVKVTQSSRYLVKRTGEKVFLECVQDMDHENMFWYRQDPGLGLRLIYFSYDVKMKEKGDIPEGYSVSREKKERFSLILESASTNQTSMYLCASSDGYSPLHFGNGTRLTVT.

The rearrangement uses TRBV11-3 and TRBJ2-5; D assignment may be TRBD1 or TRBD2 (5 bases each). The CDR3 contains 16 residues. Trimming left V 5 bases short and J 2 bases short, with 18 bases between. Germline values: CDR1 SGHNT, CDR2 YENEEA. This chain's CDR3 is CASSPRSERGQETQYF. The DNA for the CDR3 is TGTGCCAGCAGCCCGAGGAGCGAGAGGGGACAAGAGACCCAGTACTTC.

This chain connects TRBV4-1 to TRBJ2-3; TRBD1 aligns across 8 bases. This CDR3 region has 18 residues. The V segment lost 4 bases and the J segment 0 bases; nucleotides outside the gene matches: 12. Germline lookup yields CDR1 MGHRA and CDR2 YSYEKL. CDR3 region: CASSLRPNGQGSTDTQYF. CDR3 in DNA: TGCGCCAGCAGCCTCCGCCCCAATGGACAGGGTAGCACAGATACGCAGTATTTT.

The rearrangement links TRBV6-5 to TRBJ2-3; D is uncertain. Germline V lookup: CDR1 MNHEY, CDR2 SVGAGI. This CDR3 is built from 11 residues. V was pared by 2 bases and J by 5 bases, with 2 bases between. DNA of the CDR3: TGTGCCAGCAGTTACGGAGATACGCAGTATTTT. Protein sequence: CASSYGDTQYF.

This chain links TRBV7-2 with TRBJ2-5, with 7 bases that match TRBD1. Germline trimming cut 2 bases from V and 1 base from J; bases unmatched to any gene: 4. The CDR3 runs to 15 residues. CDR1 and CDR2 (germline): SGHTA, FQGNSA. CDR3 in amino acids: CASSLRQGPQETQYF. CDR3 DNA sequence: TGTGCCAGCAGCTTACGACAGGGACCCCAAGAGACCCAGTACTTC.

DNA for the CDR3: TGTGCCAGCAGTTTAATGGTAGCACGGACAGGGGGCGGTCAGCCCCAGCATTTT. Its translation: CASSLMVARTGGGQPQHF. This sequence joins TRBV28 and TRBJ1-5; 11 bases align to TRBD1. The germline V gene has CDR1 MDHEN and CDR2 SYDVKM. The CDR3 is 18 residues long. J lost 6 bases, V lost 2 bases, and 12 bases had no gene match.

The table lists this clone with a count of one. CDR3 in amino acids: CASSWDSGQETQYF. The CDR3 region has the DNA TGTGCCAGCAGCTGGGACTCCGGCCAAGAGACCCAGTACTTC. The chain carries TRBV7-3 and TRBJ2-5; D possibly corresponds to TRBD2 (6 bases). Trimming removed 4 bases from V and 1 base from J, with 10 bases in between. The V gene's germline CDR1 is SGHTA and CDR2 FQGTGA. The CDR3 runs 14 residues.

The CDR3: CASSLDWGSAGVRTDTQYF. The DNA of the CDR3 is TGTGCCAGCAGCTTAGATTGGGGGTCGGCGGGAGTGAGAACAGATACGCAGTATTTT. This chain uses TRBV11-2 with TRBJ2-3; 7 positions agree with TRBD2. CDR3 length: 19 residues. Germline trimming cut 0 bases from V and 3 bases from J; bases unmatched to any gene: 15. Germline V gene data show CDR1 as SGHAT and CDR2 as FQNNGV.

V gene TRBV2 combines with J gene TRBJ1-1; 8 bases match TRBD1. CDR1 SNHLY and CDR2 FYNNEI come from the germline V gene. The CDR3 length is 14 residues. Trimming took 8 bases from V and 5 from J; bases not matched to a gene: 10. CDR3 DNA sequence: TGTGCCAGCCGCCGTACAGGGGGGCTGACTGAAGCTTTCTTT. Its translation is CASRRTGGLTEAFF.

This CDR3 is CASTVGRAAYNEQFF. The CDR3 region has the DNA TGTGCCAGCACCGTGGGAAGGGCAGCCTACAATGAGCAGTTCTTC. The rearrangement uses TRBV27 and TRBJ2-1; D remains unclear. The V end lost 7 bases, the J end lost 2 bases, and 15 bases lay between the germline ends. Germline-derived CDR1 and CDR2 are MNHEY and SMNVEV (reference sequence). The CDR3 contains 15 residues.

The chain carries TRBV18 and TRBJ1-2; D not resolved. V dropped 2 bases and J dropped 2 bases, with 6 bases sitting between them. Germline loops: CDR1 KGHSH, CDR2 LQKENI. CDR3 size: 13 residues. The CDR3 region is CASSPGTNYGYTF. Written as DNA, the CDR3 is TGTGCCAGCTCACCAGGAACCAACTATGGCTACACCTTC.

The chain uses TRBV30 and TRBJ1-4; TRBD1 is a possible D gene (5 bases). V was shortened by 0 bases and J by 5 bases, with 13 bases between the two germline ends. There are 15 residues in the CDR3. Germline-derived CDR1 and CDR2 are GTSNPN and SVGIG (reference sequence). The CDR3 loop is CAWSVRGGRNEKLFF. As DNA, the CDR3 is TGTGCCTGGAGTGTGAGGGGTGGGAGAAATGAAAAACTGTTTTTT.

This rearrangement joins TRBV4-2 to TRBJ2-7, with 9 bases aligning to TRBD2. CDR3 length: 14 residues. V shed 1 base, J shed 9 bases, and the junction held 7 bases outside the gene matches. Germline V gene lookup returns CDR1 LGHNA and CDR2 YNFKEQ. The CDR3 loop is CASSQGLAEVGQYF. For the CDR3, the DNA is TGTGCCAGCAGCCAAGGACTAGCGGAGGTGGGGCAGTACTTC.

The rearrangement joins TRBV7-2 to TRBJ2-7; 10 bases line up with TRBD1. Per the germline V gene, CDR1 is SGHTA and CDR2 is FQGNSA. This CDR3 comprises 16 residues. Trimming cost V 2 bases and J 2 bases; bases outside gene matches: 6. CDR3 DNA: TGTGCCAGCAGCTTAAGTCCGGGACAGGGGACCTACGAGCAGTACTTC. Residues: CASSLSPGQGTYEQYF.

This chain connects TRBV7-3 to TRBJ2-3, with 7 bases lining up with TRBD2. CDR3 length: 16 residues. Germline V gene sequence: CDR1 SGHTA, CDR2 FQGTGA. The V and J ends lost 3 bases and 5 bases, in that order; junction bases with no gene match: 11. CDR3 nucleotide sequence: TGTGCCAGCAGCTTCCTCGCAGGGAGGGTCATAGATACGCAGTATTTT. It specifies CASSFLAGRVIDTQYF.

This sequence joins TRBV27 and TRBJ2-2; D might be TRBD2 (6 bases). Trimming cost V 2 bases and J 5 bases, with 12 bases left between them. The germline CDR1 and CDR2 sequences are MNHEY and SMNVEV (reference sequence). The CDR3 is 15 amino acids. CDR3 protein: CASSLRGSGTGELFF. DNA for the CDR3: TGTGCCAGCAGTTTACGGGGGAGTGGGACCGGGGAGCTGTTTTTT.

This clone was observed a single time. The V and J genes are TRBV7-9 and TRBJ2-5, with TRBD2 matching over 14 bases. This CDR3 has 15 residues. Per germline, CDR1 SEHNR and CDR2 FQNEAQ (reference sequence). Unmatched junction bases numbered 2, after V lost 5 bases and J lost 3 bases. The DNA for the CDR3 is TGTGCCAGCAGCATGACTAGCGGGAGGGAAGAGACCCAGTACTTC. It translates to CASSMTSGREETQYF.

The chain employs TRBV5-8 and TRBJ2-7, with 9 nucleotides matching TRBD1. Germline lookup yields CDR1 SGHTS and CDR2 YDEGEE. The CDR3 loop spans 13 amino acids. Trimming took 4 bases from V and 7 from J; bases not matched to a gene: 6. The CDR3 DNA reads as TGTGCCAGCAGCCCCGACAGGGGGTATGAGCAGTACTTC. Protein product: CASSPDRGYEQYF.